This T cell receptor (beta chain) was captured by sequencing in a study of Tregs in tolerant kidney transplant recipients. Notes on the study in general: Donor-specific Treg expansion exceeded global Treg expansion in tolerant patients, suggesting antigen drive. Findings come from small patient numbers and require larger validation. This study did not directly address biological reproducibility.

Concerning this clone: The antigen is undetermined. The read falls 3 residues short of the CDR3 end, and the missing part is taken from the germline J gene.

Clones were read by immunoSEQ multiplex PCR, and TCRdb kept only the in-frame ones, dropping some. This listing includes more than 30,000 clones. After removal of 3 bases from V and 1 base from J, the junction contained 4 bases not matched to a gene. The CDR3 is 15 residues long. Germline V gene data show CDR1 as LNHDA and CDR2 as SQIVND (reference sequence). Unstimulated Tregs (CD4+CD25+CD127-) and CD4+CD25- non-Tregs were sorted from PBMCs. The sequence was collected from a human donor who received a combined kidney and bone marrow transplant. This chain joins TRBV19 and TRBJ1-1; 8 nucleotides align to TRBD1. The sample was CD8+ T cells from blood, taken before the transplant. This CDR3 is CASSIAGTGNTEAFF. The sequenced part of the CDR3 DNA is TGTGCCAGTAGTATCGCTGGGACAGGGAACACTGAA.